This T cell receptor (beta chain) was identified in a study of blood T cells in healthy people across ages. Study observations and caveats: TCR beta diversity correlated strongly with naive T cell percentage.

The V end was cut by 7 bases, the J end by 6 bases, with 16 bases between. The CDR3 has 15 amino acids. Notes on this clonotype: The antigen is not known.

Next came a second PCR, run for roughly 6 to 11 cycles, which used a sample-barcoded 5' primer along with a J-beta primer mix. Each cDNA molecule received a tag from a template-switch adaptor that had 12 random nucleotides. One entry per CDR3 protein results from TCRdb running MiXCR on the 5' RACE reads. The sample includes hundreds of thousands of distinct CDR3 sequences, under 35% of them seen just once. The chain joins TRBV12-3 or TRBV12-4 to TRBJ1-6, with D maybe TRBD1 (6 bases). Sequences were obtained from blood. The TCR was taken from an elderly woman in good health. Here the CDR3 DNA reads TGTGCCAGCAACTACCGGGGACAAAGTAATTCACCCCTCCACTTT. Translating gives CASNYRGQSNSPLHF.